A selection of T cell receptor beta chains follows, all from one sample in a study of T cell repertoires in cytomegalovirus infection. TCRdb called the reads again in MiXCR, with one record for every CDR3 protein. The sample lists 70,000 to 75,000 distinct CDR3 sequences; over 3.5% were seen once. The sequenced sample was PBMCs. All receptors come from a human donor in good health (CMV status not recorded). Some clones in this sample may be carry-over from other donors' samples. Each CDR3 is given with its conserved first and last residue. The order of the fields is V gene, J gene, CDR3 protein.

V gene: TRBV12-3/TRBV12-4; J gene: TRBJ1-2; CDR3 protein: CASSAQGARSYGYTF
V gene: TRBV7-8; J gene: TRBJ2-1; CDR3 protein: CASSYDRGIYNEQFF
V gene: TRBV12-3/TRBV12-4; J gene: TRBJ2-3; CDR3 protein: CASRRGLPRTDTQYF
V gene: TRBV19; J gene: TRBJ2-5; CDR3 protein: CASRRTSGGAGAETQYF
V gene: TRBV7-2; J gene: TRBJ2-5; CDR3 protein: CASSLIREETQYF
V gene: TRBV27; J gene: TRBJ2-1; CDR3 protein: CASRRYNEQFF
V gene: TRBV19; J gene: TRBJ1-2; CDR3 protein: CASSTTSESYGYTF
V gene: TRBV12-3/TRBV12-4; J gene: TRBJ1-1; CDR3 protein: CASRGTGLGTEAFF
V gene: TRBV7-2; J gene: TRBJ1-1; CDR3 protein: CASSLAGEAEAFF
V gene: TRBV7-2; J gene: TRBJ1-6; CDR3 protein: CASSSSQGLNSPLHF
V gene: TRBV12-3/TRBV12-4; J gene: TRBJ1-5; CDR3 protein: CASSLAYSNQPQHF
V gene: TRBV11-2; J gene: TRBJ2-1; CDR3 protein: CASSYLGAGGLHEQFF
V gene: TRBV28; J gene: TRBJ1-2; CDR3 protein: CASSRGHYGYTF
V gene: TRBV19; J gene: TRBJ2-1; CDR3 protein: CASQTPGRGNEQFF
V gene: TRBV7-3; J gene: TRBJ2-1; CDR3 protein: CASSSRAVSSYNEQFF